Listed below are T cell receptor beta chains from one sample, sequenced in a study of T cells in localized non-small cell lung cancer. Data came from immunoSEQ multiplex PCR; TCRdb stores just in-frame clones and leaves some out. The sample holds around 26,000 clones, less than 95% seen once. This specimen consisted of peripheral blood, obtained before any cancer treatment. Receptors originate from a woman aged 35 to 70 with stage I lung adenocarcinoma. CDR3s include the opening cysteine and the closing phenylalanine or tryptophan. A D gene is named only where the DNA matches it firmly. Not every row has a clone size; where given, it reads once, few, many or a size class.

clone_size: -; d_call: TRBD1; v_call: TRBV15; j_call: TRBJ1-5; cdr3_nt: TGTGCCACCAGCCCGACAGGGGAACAGCCCCAGCATTTT; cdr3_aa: CATSPTGEQPQHF
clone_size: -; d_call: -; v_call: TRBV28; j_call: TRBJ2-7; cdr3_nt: TGTGCCAGCAGTCTCGGACAGTACGAGCAGTACTTC; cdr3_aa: CASSLGQYEQYF
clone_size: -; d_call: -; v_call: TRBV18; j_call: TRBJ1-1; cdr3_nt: TGTGCCAGCTCACCAACTACCAACACTGAAGCTTTCTTT; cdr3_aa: CASSPTTNTEAFF
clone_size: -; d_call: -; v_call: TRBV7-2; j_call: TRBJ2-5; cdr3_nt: TGTGCCAGCAGCTTAATGCGGGTAAAGGGAGCAGAGACCCAGTACTTC; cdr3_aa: CASSLMRVKGAETQYF
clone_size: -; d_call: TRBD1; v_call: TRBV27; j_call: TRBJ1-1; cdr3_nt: TGTGCCAGCAGGAGGACAGGGGAGAACACTGAAGCTTTCTTT; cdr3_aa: CASRRTGENTEAFF
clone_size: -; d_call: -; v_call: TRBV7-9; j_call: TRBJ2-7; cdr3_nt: TGTGCCAGCAGCTGGGCCGAGAGCTCCTACGAGCAGTACTTC; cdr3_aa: CASSWAESSYEQYF
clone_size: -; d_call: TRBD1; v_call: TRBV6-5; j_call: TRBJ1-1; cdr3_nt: TGTGCCAGCAGCTTGGGACAGATGAACACTGAAGCTTTCTTT; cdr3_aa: CASSLGQMNTEAFF
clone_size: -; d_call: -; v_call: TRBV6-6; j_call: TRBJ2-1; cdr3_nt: TGTGCCAGCAGCGGAGACAAAGGGTTCAATGAGCAGTTCTTC; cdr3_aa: CASSGDKGFNEQFF
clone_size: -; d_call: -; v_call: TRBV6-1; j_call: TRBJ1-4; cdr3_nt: TGTGCCAGCAGTGATCCCGGGGTCCGGGAAAAACTGTTTTTT; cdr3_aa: CASSDPGVREKLFF
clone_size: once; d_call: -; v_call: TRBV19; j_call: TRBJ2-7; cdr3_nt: TGTGCCAGTACTCCCGAACCAACTGGCCCGGGACTTCGCGAGCAGTACTTC; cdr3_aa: CASTPEPTGPGLREQYF
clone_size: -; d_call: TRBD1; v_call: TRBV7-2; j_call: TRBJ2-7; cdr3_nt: TGTGCCAGCAGCTCACAGGGGAACCTAAACTACGAGCAGTACTTC; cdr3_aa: CASSSQGNLNYEQYF
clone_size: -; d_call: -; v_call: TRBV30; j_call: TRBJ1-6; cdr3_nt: TGTGCCTGGAGTGCAGGACCGCTGTCCGTTTCACCCCTCCACTTT; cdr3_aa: CAWSAGPLSVSPLHF
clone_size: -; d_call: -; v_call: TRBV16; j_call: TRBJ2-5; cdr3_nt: TGTGCCAGCAGCCAATTGCGTGGTCCCCAAGAGACCCAGTACTTC; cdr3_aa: CASSQLRGPQETQYF
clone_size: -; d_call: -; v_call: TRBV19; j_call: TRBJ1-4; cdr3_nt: TGTGCCAGTAGTATAGGGACGGCTGGGGGAGAAAAACTGTTTTTT; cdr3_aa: CASSIGTAGGEKLFF
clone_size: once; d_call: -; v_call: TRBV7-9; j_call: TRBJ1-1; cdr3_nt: TGTGCCAGCAGCTGGTGGGGAAACACTGAAGCTTTCTTT; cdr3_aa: CASSWWGNTEAFF
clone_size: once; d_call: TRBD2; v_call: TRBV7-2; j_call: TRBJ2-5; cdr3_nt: TGTGCCAGCAGCTTACGGGGCTCCCGGGGGGAAGAGACCCAGTACTTC; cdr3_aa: CASSLRGSRGEETQYF
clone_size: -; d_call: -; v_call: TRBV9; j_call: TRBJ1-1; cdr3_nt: TGTGCCAGCAGTCGGGGGGGCAACACTGAAGCTTTCTTT; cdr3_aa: CASSRGGNTEAFF
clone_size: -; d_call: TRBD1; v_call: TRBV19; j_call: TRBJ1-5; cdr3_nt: TGTGCCAGTAGTATAGACAGGGGGAAGACCCAGCATTTT; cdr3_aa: CASSIDRGKTQHF
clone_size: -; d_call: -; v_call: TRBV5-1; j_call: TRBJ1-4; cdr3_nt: TGCGCCAGCAGCCCCCGGGGGGGGGCTAATGAAAAACTGTTTTTT; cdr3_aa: CASSPRGGANEKLFF
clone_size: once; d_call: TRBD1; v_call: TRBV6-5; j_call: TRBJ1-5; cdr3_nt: TGTGCCAGCAGTTACGCCGACAGGGGACACCAGCCCCAGCATTTT; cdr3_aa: CASSYADRGHQPQHF
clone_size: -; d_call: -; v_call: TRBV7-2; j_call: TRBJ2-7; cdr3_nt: TGTGCCAGCAGCTCCCCCAGCTACGAGCAGTACTTC; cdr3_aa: CASSSPSYEQYF
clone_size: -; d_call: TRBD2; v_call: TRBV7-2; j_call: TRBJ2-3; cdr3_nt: TGTGCCAGCACCCTACGGGGGGGCGTTGATACGCAGTATTTT; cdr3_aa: CASTLRGGVDTQYF
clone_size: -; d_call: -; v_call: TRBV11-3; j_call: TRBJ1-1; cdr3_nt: TGTGCCAGCAGCCCCGGACTTAGGGGCACTGAAGCTTTCTTT; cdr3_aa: CASSPGLRGTEAFF
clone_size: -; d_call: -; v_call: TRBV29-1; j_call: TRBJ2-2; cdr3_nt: TGCAGCGCCCACCGGGACACCGGGGAGCTGTTTTTT; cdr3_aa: CSAHRDTGELFF
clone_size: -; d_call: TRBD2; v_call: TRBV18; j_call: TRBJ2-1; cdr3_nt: TGTGCCAGCTCACCAACGCTCCTAGCGGGTAACAATGAGCAGTTCTTC; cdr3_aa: CASSPTLLAGNNEQFF